This T cell receptor beta chain originates from a study of shared clonotypes between healthy human individuals. On the study more broadly: Participating donors consisted of two women and a few men aged 18 to 49.

The germline CDR1 and CDR2 sequences are SQVTM and ANQGSEA. Trimming shortened V by 6 bases and J by 1 base, and 9 bases separated the two germline ends. The CDR3 contains 12 residues. Study outcomes and limitations: Non-shared clonotypes showed lower generation probabilities than clonotypes common to all four donors. Investigators expected sequencing depth to affect clonotype sharing among donors.

Sequenced by immunoSEQ multiplex PCR; TCRdb stores in-frame clones only, minus some. This sample has some 2.4 million clones, with 80% to 95% found just once. About this clone itself: Its target is not known. This same CDR3 is encoded by further DNA sequences in the sample.

Sequencing was done on a sample of naive CD4+ T cells from PBMCs. Subset in this sample: CD45RA+ positively selected. The receptor's source is a man aged 18-30 years in good health. Some clones in this sample may be carry-over from other donors' samples. V gene TRBV29-1 combines with J gene TRBJ2-5; no firm D call. The CDR3, as DNA: TGCAGCGTCGAACAGATCCAAGAGACCCAGTACTTC. Its translation is CSVEQIQETQYF.